The clone carrying this T cell receptor (beta chain) was seen a handful of times. This record belongs to a study of blood T cells in healthy people across ages. Study-level information: Capture via template switching afforded approximately one barcoded beta molecule per two T cells.

V dropped 10 bases and J dropped 0; count of bases not matched to a gene: 14. The V gene's germline CDR1 is MDHEN and CDR2 SYDVKM. This CDR3 contains 19 residues. The second PCR ran about 6 to 12 cycles with a sample-barcoded 5' primer and J-beta primers. Each CDR3 protein is one row after TCRdb ran MiXCR on the 5' RACE reads. The sample contains more than 900,000 distinct CDR3 sequences, under 35% of which appear only once. These same data were also listed under a study on T cells of mothers and their children. In that study: Healthy Caucasian mothers, a few in number, and their six children were the donors. Inherited differences only slightly affect thymic shaping of TCR recombination output.

Input material: blood. The sequence was obtained from a woman aged 40 to 49 in good health. The chain carries TRBV28 and TRBJ2-6; 11 bases map to TRBD1. In DNA, the CDR3 is TGTGCCACCGTAACCCTCAACGGGACAGGGGGCTCTGGGGCCAACGTCCTGACTTTC. Encoded protein: CATVTLNGTGGSGANVLTF.